This T cell receptor beta chain was profiled in a study of blood T cell repertoires in COVID-19 (dated by TCRdb to the early 2020s). Context from the whole study: The collaborator samples originated in the United States, Italy and Spain and spanned the acute and convalescent phases of COVID-19. The sample metadata nearly always contained a de-identified subject ID, COVID-19 status, age in years and sex. A freely available public database, intended as a resource for researchers studying the immune response to SARS-CoV-2, is where the repertoires were released. Samples came from the ongoing ImmuneRACE study (first 160 participants) plus 1,254 subjects from 6 global collaborators. The material from the prospective study consisted of cDNA or gDNA derived from T cells, B-cell-depleted T cells, or PBMCs. Deeply sampled blood TCRbeta repertoires from subjects exposed to, actively infected with, or recovered from COVID-19 were included in the dataset. Where available, HLA class I and class II types were taken from metadata supplied by the sample provider and were not determined by assay-based typing. The paper's findings and limits, for the study overall: The amount of clinical and demographic metadata varied by source and participant and was provided uncurated.

This clone appeared once. Its binding antigen is unknown. Base qualities are missing; no much larger clone stands one base away. According to the germline V gene, CDR1 reads SGHTA and CDR2 reads FQGNSA. Trimming leaves V shorter by 1 base and J shorter by 5 bases, with the junction holding 7 bases beyond the gene matches. From the cysteine up to the phenylalanine, the CDR3 has a length of 16 residues. Only the CDR3 DNA stays, 48 bases, in frame from base 1. TCRbeta CDR3 regions were amplified from genomic DNA using the immunoSEQ Assay, a bias-controlled multiplex PCR. The study's processing was this. The number of nucleated cells in each sample was estimated from the amplification of reference gene primers within the assay. To quantify the absolute abundance of each unique TCRbeta CDR3 rearrangement, sequence reads were collapsed and filtered. Productive Simpson clonality was computed per sample as the square root of Simpson's diversity index over productive rearrangements. The table was pulled from immuneACCESS by TCRdb, which kept in-frame rearrangements only. Such tables lose some clones; where checked, under half of the loss comes from unresolved V genes, and the rest has no known cause. D and trimming were read from the DNA, whereas the V and J calls and clone size are those reported in that table. The sample data list under 150,000 clones, and just under 90% of these were observed just once. Roughly 4.3% of the sample goes to the ten largest clones.

Collaborating institutions collected whole blood in K2EDTA tubes following their own protocols. Collaborator samples were shipped for TCRbeta analysis as frozen whole blood, isolated PBMCs, or DNA extracted from either sample type. The chain couples TRBV7-2 to TRBJ2-5, with TRBD2 matching 10 junction bases. Source material: peripheral blood. This receptor was identified in a woman aged 40-49 years with acute or convalescent COVID-19. At the DNA level, the sequence is TGTGCCAGCAGCTTAGGCATAGCGGGAGGTGTGGAGACCCAGTACTTC. This translates into CASSLGIAGGVETQYF.